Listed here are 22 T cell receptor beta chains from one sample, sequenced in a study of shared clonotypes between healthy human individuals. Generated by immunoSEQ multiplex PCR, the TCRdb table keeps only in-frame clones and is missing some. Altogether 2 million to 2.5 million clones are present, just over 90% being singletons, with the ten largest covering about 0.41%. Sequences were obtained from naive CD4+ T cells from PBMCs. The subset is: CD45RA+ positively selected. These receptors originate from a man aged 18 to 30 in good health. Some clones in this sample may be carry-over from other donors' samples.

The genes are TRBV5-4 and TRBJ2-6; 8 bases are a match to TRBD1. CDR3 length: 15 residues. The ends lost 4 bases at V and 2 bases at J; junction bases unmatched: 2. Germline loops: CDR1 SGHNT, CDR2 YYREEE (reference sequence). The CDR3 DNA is TGTGCCAGCAGCCCAGGGGGCGCTGGGGCCAACGTCCTGACTTTC. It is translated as CASSPGGAGANVLTF.

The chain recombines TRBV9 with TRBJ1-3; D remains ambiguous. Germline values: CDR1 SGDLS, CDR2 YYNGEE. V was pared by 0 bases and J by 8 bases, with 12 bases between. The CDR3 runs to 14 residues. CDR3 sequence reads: CASSVGHSQDTIYF. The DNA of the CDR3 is TGTGCCAGCAGCGTAGGGCACAGCCAGGACACCATATATTTT.

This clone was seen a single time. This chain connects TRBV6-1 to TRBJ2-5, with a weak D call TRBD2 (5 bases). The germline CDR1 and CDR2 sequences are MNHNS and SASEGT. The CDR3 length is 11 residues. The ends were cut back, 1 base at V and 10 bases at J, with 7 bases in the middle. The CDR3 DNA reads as TGTGCCAGCAGTGAAGAGCGGAACCAGTACTTC. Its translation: CASSEERNQYF.

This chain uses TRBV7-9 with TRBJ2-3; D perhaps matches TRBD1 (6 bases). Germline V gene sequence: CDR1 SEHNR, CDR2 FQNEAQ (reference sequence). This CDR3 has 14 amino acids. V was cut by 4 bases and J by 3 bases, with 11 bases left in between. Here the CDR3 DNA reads TGTGCCAGCAGCTCAAAACAGGGAACAGATACGCAGTATTTT. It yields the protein CASSSKQGTDTQYF. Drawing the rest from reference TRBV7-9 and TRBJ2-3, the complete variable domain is DTGVSQNPRHKITKRGQNVTFRCDPISEHNRLYWYRQTLGQGPEFLTYFQNEAQLEKSRLLSDRFSAERPKGSFSTLEIQRTEQGDSAMYLCASSSKQGTDTQYFGPGTRLTVL.

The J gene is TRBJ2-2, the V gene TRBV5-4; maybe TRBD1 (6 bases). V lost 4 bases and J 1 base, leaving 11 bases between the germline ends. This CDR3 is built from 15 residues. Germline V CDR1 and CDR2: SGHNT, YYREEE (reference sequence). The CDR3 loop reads CASSRRQENTGELFF. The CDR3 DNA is TGTGCCAGCAGCCGACGACAGGAGAACACCGGGGAGCTGTTTTTT. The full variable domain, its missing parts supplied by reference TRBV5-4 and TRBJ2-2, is ETGVTQSPTHLIKTRGQQVTLRCSSQSGHNTVSWYQQALGQGPQFIFQYYREEENGRGNFPPRFSGLQFPNYSSELNVNALELDDSALYLCASSRRQENTGELFFGEGSRLTVL.

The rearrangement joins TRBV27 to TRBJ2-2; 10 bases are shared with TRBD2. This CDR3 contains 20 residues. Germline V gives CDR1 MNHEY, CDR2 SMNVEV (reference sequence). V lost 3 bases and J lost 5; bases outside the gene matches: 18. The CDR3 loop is CASSLPPRLAGAQRTGELFF. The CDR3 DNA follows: TGTGCCAGCAGTTTGCCCCCTCGGCTAGCGGGAGCCCAAAGGACCGGGGAGCTGTTTTTT.

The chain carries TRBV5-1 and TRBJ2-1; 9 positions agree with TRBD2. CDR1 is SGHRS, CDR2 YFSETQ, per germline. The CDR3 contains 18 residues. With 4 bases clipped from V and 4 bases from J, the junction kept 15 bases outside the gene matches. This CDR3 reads CASSRLAVLAGSYNEQFF. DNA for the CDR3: TGCGCCAGCAGCCGGCTGGCCGTCCTAGCGGGATCTTACAATGAGCAGTTCTTC.

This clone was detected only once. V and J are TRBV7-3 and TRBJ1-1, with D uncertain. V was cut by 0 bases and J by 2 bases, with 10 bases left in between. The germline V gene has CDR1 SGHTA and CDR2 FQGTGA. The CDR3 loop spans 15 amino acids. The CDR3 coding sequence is TGTGCCAGCAGCTTAACCCGGACGGATAACACTGAAGCTTTCTTT. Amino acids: CASSLTRTDNTEAFF.

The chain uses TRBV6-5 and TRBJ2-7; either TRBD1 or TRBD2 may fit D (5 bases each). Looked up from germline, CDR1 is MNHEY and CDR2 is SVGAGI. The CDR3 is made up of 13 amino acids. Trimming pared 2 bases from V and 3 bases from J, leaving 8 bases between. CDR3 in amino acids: CASSYNGGYEQYF. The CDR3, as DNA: TGTGCCAGCAGTTACAATGGGGGCTACGAGCAGTACTTC.

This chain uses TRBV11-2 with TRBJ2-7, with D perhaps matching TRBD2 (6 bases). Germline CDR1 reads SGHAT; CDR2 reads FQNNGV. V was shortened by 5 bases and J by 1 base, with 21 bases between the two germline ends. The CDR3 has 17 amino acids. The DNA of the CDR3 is TGTGCCAGCAGCCCCTTAGATTGGGGGGAGGTTTCCTACGAGCAGTACTTC. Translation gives CASSPLDWGEVSYEQYF.

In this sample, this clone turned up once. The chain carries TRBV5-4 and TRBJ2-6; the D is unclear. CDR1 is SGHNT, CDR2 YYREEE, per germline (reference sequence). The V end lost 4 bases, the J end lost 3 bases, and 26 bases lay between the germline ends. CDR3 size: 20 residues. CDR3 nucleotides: TGTGCCAGCAGCGTCCGAGGTTACGGTTGGAGAGATGTTGGGGCCAACGTCCTGACTTTC. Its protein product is CASSVRGYGWRDVGANVLTF.

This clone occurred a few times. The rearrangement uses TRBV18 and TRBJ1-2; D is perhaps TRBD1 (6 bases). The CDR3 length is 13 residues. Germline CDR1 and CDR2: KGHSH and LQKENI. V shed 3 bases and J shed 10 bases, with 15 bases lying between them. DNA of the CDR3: TGTGCCAGCTCACCCAATCGACAGGACCTCTACACCTTC. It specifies CASSPNRQDLYTF.

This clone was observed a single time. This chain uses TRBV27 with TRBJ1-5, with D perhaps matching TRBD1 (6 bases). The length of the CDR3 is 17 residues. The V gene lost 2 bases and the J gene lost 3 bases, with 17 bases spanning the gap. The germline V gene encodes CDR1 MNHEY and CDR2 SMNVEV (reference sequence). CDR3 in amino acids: CASSLRSGTRPNQPQHF. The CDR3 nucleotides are TGTGCCAGCAGTTTAAGGTCCGGGACAAGGCCCAATCAGCCCCAGCATTTT.

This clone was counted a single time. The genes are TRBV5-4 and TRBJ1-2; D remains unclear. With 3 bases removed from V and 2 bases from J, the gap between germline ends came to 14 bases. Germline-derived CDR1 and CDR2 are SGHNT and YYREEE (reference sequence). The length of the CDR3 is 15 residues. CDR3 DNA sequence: TGTGCCAGCAGCTGGAATCCAGCATTAAACTATGGCTACACCTTC. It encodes CASSWNPALNYGYTF. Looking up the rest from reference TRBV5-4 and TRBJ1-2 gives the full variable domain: ETGVTQSPTHLIKTRGQQVTLRCSSQSGHNTVSWYQQALGQGPQFIFQYYREEENGRGNFPPRFSGLQFPNYSSELNVNALELDDSALYLCASSWNPALNYGYTFGSGTRLTVV.

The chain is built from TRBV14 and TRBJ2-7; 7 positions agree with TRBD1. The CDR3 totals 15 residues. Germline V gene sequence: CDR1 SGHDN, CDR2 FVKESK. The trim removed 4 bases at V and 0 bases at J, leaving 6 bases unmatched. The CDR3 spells CASSPRTGRSYEQYF. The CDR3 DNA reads TGTGCCAGCAGCCCTAGGACAGGACGCTCCTACGAGCAGTACTTC.

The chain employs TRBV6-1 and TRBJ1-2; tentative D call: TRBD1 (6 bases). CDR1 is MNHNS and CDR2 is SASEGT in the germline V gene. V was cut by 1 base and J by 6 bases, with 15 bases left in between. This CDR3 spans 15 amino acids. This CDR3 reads CASSEVGQGQDGYTF. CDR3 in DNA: TGTGCCAGCAGTGAAGTCGGGCAGGGGCAGGATGGCTACACCTTC.

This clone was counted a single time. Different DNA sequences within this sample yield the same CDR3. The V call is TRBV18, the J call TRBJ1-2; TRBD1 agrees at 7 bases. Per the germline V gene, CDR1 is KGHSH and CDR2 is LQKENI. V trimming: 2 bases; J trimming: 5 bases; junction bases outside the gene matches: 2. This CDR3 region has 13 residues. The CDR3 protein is CASSPGTAYGYTF. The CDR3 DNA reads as TGTGCCAGCTCACCAGGGACAGCATATGGCTACACCTTC.

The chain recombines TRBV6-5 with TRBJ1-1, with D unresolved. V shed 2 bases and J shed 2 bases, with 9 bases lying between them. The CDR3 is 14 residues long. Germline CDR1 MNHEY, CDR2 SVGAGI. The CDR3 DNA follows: TGTGCCAGCAGTTACCAAGCGAGAAACACTGAAGCTTTCTTT. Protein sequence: CASSYQARNTEAFF.

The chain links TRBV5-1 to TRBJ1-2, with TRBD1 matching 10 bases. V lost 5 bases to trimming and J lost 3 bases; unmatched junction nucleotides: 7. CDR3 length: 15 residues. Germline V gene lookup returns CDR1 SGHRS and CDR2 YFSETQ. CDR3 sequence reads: CASRTGGEADYGYTF. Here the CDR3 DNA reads TGCGCCAGCAGGACAGGGGGCGAAGCGGACTATGGCTACACCTTC.

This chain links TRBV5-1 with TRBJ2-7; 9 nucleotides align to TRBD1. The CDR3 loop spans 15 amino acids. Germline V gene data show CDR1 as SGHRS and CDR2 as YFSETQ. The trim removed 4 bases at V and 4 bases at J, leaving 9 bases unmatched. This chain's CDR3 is CASSRGTGREYEQYF. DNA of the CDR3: TGCGCCAGCAGCAGGGGGACAGGGCGGGAATACGAGCAGTACTTC.

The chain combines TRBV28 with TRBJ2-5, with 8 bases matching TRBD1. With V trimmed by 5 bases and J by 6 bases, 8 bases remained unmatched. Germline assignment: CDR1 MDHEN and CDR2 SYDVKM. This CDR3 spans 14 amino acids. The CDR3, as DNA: TGTGCCAGCAGTCCCCCGGGACAGGCCAAGACCCAGTACTTC. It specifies CASSPPGQAKTQYF.

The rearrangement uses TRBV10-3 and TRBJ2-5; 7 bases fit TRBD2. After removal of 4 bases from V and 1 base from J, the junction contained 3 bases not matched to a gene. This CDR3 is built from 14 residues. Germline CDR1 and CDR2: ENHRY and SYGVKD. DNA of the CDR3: TGTGCCATCAGTGGGGCTAGCGGCCAAGAGACCCAGTACTTC. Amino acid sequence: CAISGASGQETQYF.